This entry lists 15 T cell receptor beta chains sequenced from one sample in a study of Graves' ophthalmopathy and Graves' hyperthyroidism. Amplification of TCR beta CDR3 regions used RNA transcripts. RT-PCR was first run with HTBI primers, then multiplex PCR in a second round. MiXCR was run by TCRdb on the multiplex PCR reads, yielding one entry per CDR3 protein. This table has under 350,000 distinct CDR3 sequences, 17% appearing once. Sequenced: peripheral blood. The receptors were gathered from an adult man with Graves' ophthalmopathy.

J is TRBJ2-6 and V is TRBV25-1; 8 bases are shared with TRBD1. The CDR3 totals 19 residues. Germline lookup yields CDR1 MGHDK and CDR2 SYGVNS. V lost 5 bases to trimming and J lost 0 bases; unmatched junction nucleotides: 12. CDR3 sequence reads: CASSPSWAGGFSGANVLTF. The CDR3 nucleotides are TGTGCCAGCAGTCCCTCCTGGGCAGGGGGCTTCTCTGGGGCCAACGTCCTGACTTTC.

The V and J genes are TRBV20-1 and TRBJ2-7; D may be TRBD2 (6 bases). Germline V gene data show CDR1 as DFQATT and CDR2 as SNEGSKA (reference sequence). Trimming removed 3 bases from V and 0 bases from J, with 15 bases in between. The CDR3 extends over 15 amino acids. CDR3 sequence reads: CSARYRDSDSYEQYF. The CDR3 region has the DNA TGCAGTGCTAGGTACCGGGACTCCGACTCCTACGAGCAGTACTTC.

Many counts were recorded for this clonotype. The chain links TRBV6-1 to TRBJ2-7; TRBD2 matches 7 bases. In germline, CDR1 is MNHNS, CDR2 SASEGT. The CDR3 has 16 amino acids. With 2 bases clipped from V and 7 bases from J, the junction kept 14 bases outside the gene matches. CDR3 amino acids: CASSENRDRTRGEQYF. The CDR3 DNA follows: TGTGCCAGCAGTGAAAATCGAGACCGAACGCGGGGGGAGCAGTACTTC.

The V call is TRBV29-1, the J call TRBJ1-5; TRBD1 matches 8 bases. This CDR3 region has 15 residues. Unmatched junction bases numbered 13, after V lost 4 bases and J lost 8 bases. CDR1 is SQVTM and CDR2 is ANQGSEA in the germline V gene. CDR3 amino acids: CSVASGQGVQEPQHF. The CDR3, as DNA: TGCAGCGTTGCGTCAGGACAGGGAGTTCAGGAGCCCCAGCATTTT.

This clonotype was counted many times. The DNA for the CDR3 is TGTGCCATTAAGCGGGAGGGACCCTACGAGCAGTACTTC. Residues: CAIKREGPYEQYF. The chain joins TRBV6-5 to TRBJ2-7; 10 nucleotides match TRBD2. This CDR3 contains 13 residues. Germline V lookup: CDR1 MNHEY, CDR2 SVGAGI. The V segment lost 10 bases and the J segment 2 bases; nucleotides outside the gene matches: 5.

This clonotype was picked up many times. Written as DNA, the CDR3 is TGTGCCAGCAGTTACGGCGTGGCCGGAGGGGTCGAGCAGTACTTC. This codes for CASSYGVAGGVEQYF. This rearrangement joins TRBV6-2 or TRBV6-3 to TRBJ2-7, with D maybe TRBD2 (6 bases). Trimming stripped 2 bases from V and 6 bases from J, with 17 bases between. Germline assignment: CDR1 MNHEY and CDR2 SVGEGT. The CDR3 has 15 amino acids.

At least ten counts were recorded for this clonotype. In DNA, the CDR3 is TGTGCCAGCAGCCAACCAGGACCCAGAGCCGGGGAGCTGTTTTTT. This translates into CASSQPGPRAGELFF. The chain links TRBV28 to TRBJ2-2; D remains ambiguous. This CDR3 has 15 amino acids. With 6 bases removed from V and 6 bases from J, the gap between germline ends came to 17 bases. Germline V gene data show CDR1 as MDHEN and CDR2 as SYDVKM.

This clonotype was counted between two and nine times. Sequence at one end of the junction differs from germline and may be a read error. The rearrangement uses TRBV20-1 and TRBJ1-1; possible D gene TRBD1, 6 bases. Germline CDR1 and CDR2: DFQATT and SNEGSKA (reference sequence). This CDR3 spans 13 amino acids. This CDR3 is CSAKVRGSTEASF. The CDR3 DNA reads as TGCAGTGCTAAGGTCAGGGGTAGCACTGAAGCTTCCTTT.

This clonotype has at least ten counts. The chain employs TRBV29-1 and TRBJ2-7; 10 positions match TRBD2. The germline gives CDR1 SQVTM, CDR2 ANQGSEA. V was clipped by 5 bases and J by 1 base; unmatched bases: 5. The CDR3 covers 14 residues. This chain's CDR3 is CSVFLAGESYEQYF. CDR3 nucleotide sequence: TGCAGCGTTTTCCTAGCGGGAGAATCCTACGAGCAGTACTTC.

This clonotype was detected ten times or more. The CDR3, as DNA: TGCGCCAGCTCAACGTCGGGGGGAAACTCTGGAAACACCATATATTTT. Encoded protein: CASSTSGGNSGNTIYF. This chain connects TRBV5-1 to TRBJ1-3; maybe TRBD1 (5 bases). The CDR3 runs 16 residues. V lost 7 bases and J lost 0, with 17 bases in between. Per the germline V gene, CDR1 is SGHRS and CDR2 is YFSETQ.

This clonotype was seen repeatedly, ten times or more. This chain uses TRBV6-1 with TRBJ1-6; D gene uncertain. The V end lost 3 bases, the J end lost 13 bases, and 13 bases lay between the germline ends. The CDR3 contains 13 residues. Germline V gene sequence: CDR1 MNHNS, CDR2 SASEGT. DNA for the CDR3: TGTGCCAGCAGTGATTATCCGGGGTTCCCCCTCCACTTT. It translates to CASSDYPGFPLHF.

Many counts were recorded for this clonotype. As DNA, the CDR3 is TGCAGTGCTAGCGAGCGTTACGAGCAGTACTTC. This codes for CSASERYEQYF. The chain recombines TRBV20-1 with TRBJ2-7; D uncertain. Trimming left V 3 bases short and J 4 bases short, with 7 bases between. This CDR3 has 11 amino acids. The germline CDR1 and CDR2 sequences are DFQATT and SNEGSKA (reference sequence).

This clonotype was seen repeatedly, ten times or more. The genes are TRBV20-1 and TRBJ2-2, with TRBD2 identical over 8 bases. V lost 2 bases, J lost 2 bases, and 10 bases stayed unmatched. Per the germline V gene, CDR1 is DFQATT and CDR2 is SNEGSKA (reference sequence). The CDR3 has 17 residues. Here the CDR3 DNA reads TGCAGTGCTAGACCGCCGTGGGCGGGGGGTAACACCGGGGAGCTGTTTTTT. Protein sequence: CSARPPWAGGNTGELFF.

This clonotype has a count of ten or more. The gene calls are TRBV3-1 and TRBJ2-7; 13 bases agree with TRBD2. Germline values: CDR1 LGHDT, CDR2 YNNKEL (reference sequence). The CDR3 has 13 amino acids. Germline trimming cut 10 bases from V and 5 bases from J; bases unmatched to any gene: 5. CDR3 in DNA: TGTGCCACCGGGACTAGCGGGATCGACGAGCAGTACTTC. Translating gives CATGTSGIDEQYF.

The chain recombines TRBV30 with TRBJ2-7; 11 bases are shared with TRBD1. V shed 7 bases, J shed 4 bases, and the junction held 12 bases outside the gene matches. This CDR3 is built from 15 residues. The germline V gene encodes CDR1 GTSNPN and CDR2 SVGIG (reference sequence). This CDR3 is CAYHSPGQGVYEQYF. The CDR3 bases are TGTGCCTACCACTCACCGGGACAGGGGGTATACGAGCAGTACTTC.